This entry lists 21 T cell receptor beta chains sequenced from one sample in a study of blood T cell repertoires in COVID-19. Assay: immunoSEQ multiplex PCR; the TCRdb copy retains only in-frame clones and omits some. The sample shows some 260,000 clones, roughly four fifths of them seen only once. The sample comprised peripheral blood. The receptors come from a man at least 80 years old with acute or convalescent COVID-19.

This clone was counted between two and nine times. The chain couples TRBV5-1 to TRBJ1-6; 9 nucleotides line up with TRBD1. With 4 bases clipped from V and 6 bases from J, the junction kept 5 bases outside the gene matches. The CDR3 has 15 amino acids. CDR1 SGHRS and CDR2 YFSETQ come from the germline V gene. The CDR3 region is CASSLGTGTNSPLHF. The CDR3 bases are TGCGCCAGCAGCCTGGGGACAGGGACTAATTCACCCCTCCACTTT.

This chain joins TRBV5-6 and TRBJ1-6; D perhaps matches TRBD1 (5 bases). Germline loops: CDR1 SGHDT, CDR2 YYEEEE. The CDR3 is 15 amino acids. Between the trimmed V and J ends, which lost 7 bases and 3 bases, there was a span of 14 bases. This chain's CDR3 is CASGPMGGYNSPLHF. The CDR3 region has the DNA TGTGCCAGCGGCCCGATGGGGGGCTATAATTCACCCCTCCACTTT. Based on the CDR3 plus reference TRBV5-6 and TRBJ1-6, the full variable domain is DAGVTQSPTHLIKTRGQQVTLRCSPKSGHDTVSWYQQALGQGPQFIFQYYEEEERQRGNFPDRFSGHQFPNYSSELNVNALLLGDSALYLCASGPMGGYNSPLHFGNGTRLTVT.

Concerning this clone: Just one base apart from a much larger clone, this may be a read error. The chain combines TRBV6-5 with TRBJ1-1; D remains unclear. Looked up from germline, CDR1 is MNHEY and CDR2 is SVGAGI. V shed 10 bases and J shed 4 bases, with 13 bases lying between them. The CDR3 runs to 12 residues. The CDR3 region is CATEGVSTEAFF. In DNA, the CDR3 is TGTGCCACCGAGGGAGTGAGCACTGAAGCTTTCTTT.

The chain couples TRBV5-1 to TRBJ1-6, with a weak D call TRBD1 (6 bases). Trimming removed 2 bases from V and 7 bases from J, with 16 bases in between. Germline lookup yields CDR1 SGHRS and CDR2 YFSETQ. The CDR3 has 16 amino acids. The CDR3 region is CASSLGTRGGNSPLHF. In nucleotides, the CDR3 is TGCGCCAGCAGCTTAGGGACACGGGGTGGCAATTCACCCCTCCACTTT.

The gene calls are TRBV11-3 and TRBJ1-3; 8 positions match TRBD1. From germline, CDR1 is SGHNT and CDR2 YENEEA. With 5 bases clipped from V and 0 bases from J, the junction kept 9 bases outside the gene matches. The CDR3 is made up of 17 amino acids. Here the CDR3 DNA reads TGTGCCAGCAGCCGCGGACAGGGAACTTCCTCTGGAAACACCATATATTTT. Its translation is CASSRGQGTSSGNTIYF.

This clone was counted ten times or more. The CDR3 protein is CAWQAGGSYEQYF. As DNA, the CDR3 is TGTGCCTGGCAAGCGGGAGGGTCCTACGAGCAGTACTTC. The V and J genes are TRBV30 and TRBJ2-7, with TRBD2 identical over 10 bases. The CDR3 sequence is 13 residues long. Trimming at V came to 5 bases and at J to 1 base, leaving 2 bases not matched to a gene. CDR1 GTSNPN and CDR2 SVGIG come from the germline V gene (reference sequence).

The rearrangement uses TRBV25-1 and TRBJ1-2; tentatively, D is TRBD1 (5 bases). Germline CDR1 and CDR2: MGHDK and SYGVNS. Between the trimmed V and J ends, which lost 4 bases and 8 bases, there was a span of 17 bases. The CDR3 has 14 residues. The CDR3 DNA reads as TGTGCCAGCAGTGGGGGCAGGCACTCGTTGGGCTACACCTTC. Translating it yields CASSGGRHSLGYTF.

J is TRBJ1-5 and V is TRBV27; 7 nucleotides align to TRBD1. CDR3 length equals 16 residues. Germline lookup yields CDR1 MNHEY and CDR2 SMNVEV (reference sequence). Trimming cost V 6 bases and J 0 bases; bases outside gene matches: 8. CDR3 residues: CASSETGFYSNQPQHF. The CDR3 region has the DNA TGTGCCAGCAGCGAGACAGGGTTCTATAGCAATCAGCCCCAGCATTTT.

This clone was seen once. This chain links TRBV7-9 with TRBJ2-5, with 10 bases identical to TRBD1. The germline gives CDR1 SEHNR, CDR2 FQNEAQ (reference sequence). This CDR3 contains 16 residues. With V trimmed by 5 bases and J by 1 base, 7 bases remained unmatched. In DNA form, the CDR3 reads TGTGCCAGCAGCAGGGGGACAGGGGACTCCCAAGAGACCCAGTACTTC. This codes for CASSRGTGDSQETQYF.

V usage is TRBV5-8 and J usage is TRBJ2-7; TRBD1 aligns across 7 bases. The J segment lost 0 bases and the V segment lost 5 bases, leaving 5 bases of the junction unmatched. The germline V gene has CDR1 SGHTS and CDR2 YDEGEE. The CDR3 loop spans 14 amino acids. The CDR3 nucleotides read TGTGCCAGCAGGAAAGGACAGGTCTCCTACGAGCAGTACTTC. Its translation: CASRKGQVSYEQYF.

The rearrangement uses TRBV4-2 and TRBJ2-5; TRBD2 matches at 15 bases. With 3 bases clipped from V and 2 bases from J, the junction kept 13 bases outside the gene matches. The germline CDR1 and CDR2 sequences are LGHNA and YNFKEQ. The CDR3 has 20 residues. CDR3 nucleotides: TGTGCCAGCAGCCACGCAACCGGACTAGCGGGAGGGCCTCCTCAAGAGACCCAGTACTTC. It specifies CASSHATGLAGGPPQETQYF.

This chain joins TRBV10-2 and TRBJ1-2; maybe TRBD1 (5 bases). CDR1 and CDR2 (germline): WSHSY, SAAADI. Deletions cut 7 bases from V and 4 bases from J, with 13 bases between. This CDR3 is 13 amino acids long. The DNA for the CDR3 is TGCGCCAGCACTGGGACTGCGGGCTATGGCTACACCTTC. Residues: CASTGTAGYGYTF.

The chain couples TRBV10-3 to TRBJ1-4; 9 bases map to TRBD1. CDR1 is ENHRY, CDR2 SYGVKD, per germline. V lost 6 bases and J lost 8; bases outside the gene matches: 10. This CDR3 region has 15 residues. The CDR3 DNA is TGTGCCATCAGCCGGGACAGGGAAGAGAGGGAAAAACTGTTTTTT. Translated: CAISRDREEREKLFF.

This chain connects TRBV24-1 to TRBJ1-5; a weak D match, TRBD1 (6 bases). This CDR3 has 12 amino acids. V dropped 9 bases and J dropped 5 bases, with 10 bases sitting between them. Per germline, CDR1 KGHDR and CDR2 SFDVKD. CDR3 residues: CATGTRDQPQHF. The CDR3 nucleotides read TGTGCCACCGGGACACGGGATCAGCCCCAGCATTTT.

The genes are TRBV19 and TRBJ2-3; 8 nucleotides align to TRBD2. Unmatched junction bases numbered 13, after V lost 6 bases and J lost 5 bases. Looked up from germline, CDR1 is LNHDA and CDR2 is SQIVND (reference sequence). The CDR3 consists of 16 residues. The CDR3 DNA follows: TGTGCCAGTAGCCCGAAAGGGCGGGAGGCGAGAGATACGCAGTATTTT. Its translation is CASSPKGREARDTQYF.

CDR3 coding DNA: TGTGCCAGCTCACGCACAGGGGGCATGGACACTGAAGCTTTCTTT. Its protein product is CASSRTGGMDTEAFF. V and J are TRBV18 and TRBJ1-1; TRBD1 matches at 9 bases. V lost 4 bases, J lost 3 bases, and 6 bases stayed unmatched. This CDR3 is 15 amino acids long. The germline V gene has CDR1 KGHSH and CDR2 LQKENI.

The chain joins TRBV5-3 to TRBJ1-1; a possible D gene is TRBD1 (5 bases). TRBV5-3 has ORF status, its function being uncertain. The CDR3 runs 11 residues. The V gene lost 4 bases and the J gene lost 11 bases, with 12 bases spanning the gap. The DNA of the CDR3 is TGTGCCAGAAGCACCGACAGCAGGGCTTTCTTT. It codes for CARSTDSRAFF.

The chain uses TRBV6-5 and TRBJ1-1; D is unclear. CDR1 is MNHEY, CDR2 SVGAGI, per germline. V gave up 8 bases and J gave up 3 bases, with 13 bases separating them. The CDR3 has 13 residues. The CDR3 nucleotides read TGTGCCAGCGGGAGGGAGGGTCACACTGAAGCTTTCTTT. Amino acid sequence: CASGREGHTEAFF.

This chain connects TRBV5-1 to TRBJ1-6; 7 positions agree with TRBD1. Unmatched junction bases numbered 8, after V lost 7 bases and J lost 7 bases. Germline values: CDR1 SGHRS, CDR2 YFSETQ. This CDR3 has 14 amino acids. CDR3 protein: CASRKTGANSPLHF. The CDR3 DNA reads TGCGCCAGCCGAAAAACAGGGGCCAATTCACCCCTCCACTTT.

V is TRBV9 and J is TRBJ2-1, with 7 positions matching TRBD1. The CDR3 runs to 15 residues. CDR1 is SGDLS, CDR2 YYNGEE, per germline. J gave up 6 bases and V 3 bases, and 9 bases lay outside the gene matches. CDR3 loop: CASSARQGVSNEQFF. In nucleotides, the CDR3 is TGTGCCAGCAGCGCAAGACAGGGAGTTAGCAATGAGCAGTTCTTC.

The genes are TRBV7-8 and TRBJ1-3, with 12 nucleotides matching TRBD1. Germline CDR1 reads SGHVS; CDR2 reads FQNEAQ. CDR3 length: 16 residues. V lost 5 bases to trimming and J lost 4 bases; unmatched junction nucleotides: 6. For the CDR3, the DNA is TGTGCCAGCAGCCCCTGGGACAGGGGGCCAGGAAACACCATATATTTT. Translated, it gives CASSPWDRGPGNTIYF.